Below, 9 T cell receptor beta chains from the same sample are listed, as sequenced in a study of cytomegalovirus exposure and HLA in healthy donors. The assay was immunoSEQ multiplex PCR, and TCRdb's table has in-frame clones only and misses some. The table lists tens of thousands of clones, more than 95% of them singletons. Material for sequencing was PBMCs. The receptors here all came from a man younger than 30 in good health and CMV-seronegative.

The J gene is TRBJ1-4, the V gene TRBV18; 7 nucleotides line up with TRBD1. Germline V gene data show CDR1 as KGHSH and CDR2 as LQKENI. The CDR3 length is 13 residues. Trimming removed 6 bases from V and 8 bases from J; junction bases left unmatched: 6. The CDR3 region is CASSGTAIEKLFF. The CDR3 DNA follows: TGTGCCAGCTCCGGGACAGCCATAGAAAAACTGTTTTTT.

The chain combines TRBV27 with TRBJ1-2; TRBD1 matches at 9 bases. CDR1 is MNHEY and CDR2 is SMNVEV in the germline V gene (reference sequence). The CDR3 loop spans 14 amino acids. Trimming at V came to 5 bases and at J to 5 bases, leaving 6 bases not matched to a gene. CDR3 in DNA: TGTGCCAGCAGTGATACGGGACAGGGTTATGGCTACACCTTC. Translation: CASSDTGQGYGYTF.

The rearrangement joins TRBV5-4 to TRBJ2-1, with D possibly TRBD1 on 5 matching bases. CDR1 and CDR2 from the germline V gene are SGHNT and YYREEE (reference sequence). This CDR3 has 17 amino acids. Trimming pared 0 bases from V and 0 bases from J, leaving 13 bases between. The CDR3 here is CASSLGQGRGSYNEQFF. The CDR3 nucleotides read TGTGCCAGCAGCTTGGGTCAGGGAAGGGGCTCCTACAATGAGCAGTTCTTC. Combining the CDR3 with reference TRBV5-4 and TRBJ2-1 gives the whole variable domain ETGVTQSPTHLIKTRGQQVTLRCSSQSGHNTVSWYQQALGQGPQFIFQYYREEENGRGNFPPRFSGLQFPNYSSELNVNALELDDSALYLCASSLGQGRGSYNEQFFGPGTRLTVL.

The rearrangement links TRBV2 to TRBJ2-7, with 8 bases lining up with TRBD1. Trimming took 7 bases from V and 2 from J; bases not matched to a gene: 4. The length of the CDR3 is 13 residues. Germline values: CDR1 SNHLY, CDR2 FYNNEI. The CDR3 spells CASIRQGPYEQYF. CDR3 in DNA: TGTGCCAGCATTAGACAGGGGCCCTACGAGCAGTACTTC.

This clone was found once. The chain combines TRBV5-1 with TRBJ2-7; D gene unclear. Germline V gives CDR1 SGHRS, CDR2 YFSETQ. V gave up 0 bases and J gave up 0 bases, with 7 bases separating them. This CDR3 contains 14 residues. The chain's CDR3 is CASSLATPSYEQYF. CDR3 DNA: TGCGCCAGCAGCTTGGCTACCCCCTCCTACGAGCAGTACTTC.

This chain links TRBV2 with TRBJ1-1; D is ambiguous. Per germline, CDR1 SNHLY and CDR2 FYNNEI. This CDR3 is 13 amino acids long. Trimming removed 2 bases from V and 3 bases from J, with 7 bases in between. DNA of the CDR3: TGTGCCAGCAGTGAACTCCGGGACACTGAAGCTTTCTTT. Its protein is CASSELRDTEAFF.

This rearrangement joins TRBV11-3 to TRBJ2-3, with unresolved D. The CDR3 runs 13 residues. Germline V lookup: CDR1 SGHNT, CDR2 YENEEA. Trimming cost V 7 bases and J 1 base, with 9 bases left between them. In nucleotides, the CDR3 is TGTGCCAGCACCCGATTAGGCACAGATACGCAGTATTTT. Encoded protein: CASTRLGTDTQYF.

The chain recombines TRBV2 with TRBJ2-7; TRBD1 matches 8 bases. Trimming removed 5 bases from V and 6 bases from J; junction bases left unmatched: 3. Germline CDR1 is SNHLY and CDR2 is FYNNEI. This CDR3 region has 12 residues. The CDR3 protein is CASSSTGGEQYF. The CDR3 DNA is TGTGCCAGCAGTTCTACAGGGGGCGAGCAGTACTTC.

The chain carries TRBV9 and TRBJ2-2; D is possibly TRBD1 (7 bases). Trimming cost V 0 bases and J 7 bases, with 13 bases left between them. In germline, CDR1 is SGDLS, CDR2 YYNGEE. The CDR3 covers 15 residues. The CDR3 sequence: CASSVEPRGDGELFF. The CDR3 coding sequence is TGTGCCAGCAGCGTAGAACCCAGGGGGGACGGGGAGCTGTTTTTT.